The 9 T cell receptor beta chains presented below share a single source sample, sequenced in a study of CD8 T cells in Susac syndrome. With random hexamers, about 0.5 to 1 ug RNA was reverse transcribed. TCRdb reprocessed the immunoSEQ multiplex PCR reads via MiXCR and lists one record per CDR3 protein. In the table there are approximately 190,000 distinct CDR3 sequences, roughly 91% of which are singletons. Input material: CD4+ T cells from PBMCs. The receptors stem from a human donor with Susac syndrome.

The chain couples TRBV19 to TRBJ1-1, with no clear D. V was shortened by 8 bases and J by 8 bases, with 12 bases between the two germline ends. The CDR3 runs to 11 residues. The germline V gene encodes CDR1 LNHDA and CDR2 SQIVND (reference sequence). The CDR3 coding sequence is TGTGCCAGTCGTAGATACAGCGAAGCTTTCTTT. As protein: CASRRYSEAFF.

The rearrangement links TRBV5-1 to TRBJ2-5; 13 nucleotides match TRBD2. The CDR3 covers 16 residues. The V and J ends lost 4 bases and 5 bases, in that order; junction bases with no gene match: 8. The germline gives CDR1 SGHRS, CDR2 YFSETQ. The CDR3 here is CASSGTSGIMDETQYF. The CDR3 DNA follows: TGCGCCAGCAGCGGGACTAGCGGGATCATGGATGAGACCCAGTACTTC.

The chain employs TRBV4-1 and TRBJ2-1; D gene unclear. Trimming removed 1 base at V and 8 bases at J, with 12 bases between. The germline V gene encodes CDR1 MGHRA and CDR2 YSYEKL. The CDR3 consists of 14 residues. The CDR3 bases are TGCGCCAGCAGCCAAGGTCAGTTCCGGGATGAGCAGTTCTTC. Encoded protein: CASSQGQFRDEQFF.

CDR3 sequence: CASSHGRASINEQFF. Written as DNA, the CDR3 is TGTGCCAGCAGCCACGGGAGGGCCTCTATCAATGAGCAGTTCTTC. The chain employs TRBV7-3 and TRBJ2-1; 8 bases align to TRBD2. CDR3 size: 15 residues. The germline V gene has CDR1 SGHTA and CDR2 FQGTGA. V trimming: 5 bases; J trimming: 6 bases; junction bases outside the gene matches: 9.

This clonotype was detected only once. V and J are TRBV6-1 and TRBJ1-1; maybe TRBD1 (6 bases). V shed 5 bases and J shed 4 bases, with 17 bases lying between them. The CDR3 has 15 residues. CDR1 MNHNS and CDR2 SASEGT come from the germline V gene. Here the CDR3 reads CASSTEGGWSTEAFF. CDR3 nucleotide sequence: TGTGCCAGCAGTACCGAGGGGGGATGGAGCACTGAAGCTTTCTTT.

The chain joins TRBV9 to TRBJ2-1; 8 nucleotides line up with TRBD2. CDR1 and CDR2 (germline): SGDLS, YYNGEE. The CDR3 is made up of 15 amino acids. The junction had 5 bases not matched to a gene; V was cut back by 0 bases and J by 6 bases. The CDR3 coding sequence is TGTGCCAGCAGCGTAGCCGGGGGGGCGAGCAATGAGCAGTTCTTC. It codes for CASSVAGGASNEQFF.

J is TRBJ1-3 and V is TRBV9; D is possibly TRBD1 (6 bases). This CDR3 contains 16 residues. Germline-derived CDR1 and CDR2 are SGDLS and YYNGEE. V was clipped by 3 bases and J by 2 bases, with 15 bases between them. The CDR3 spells CASSAHRDPPGNTIYF. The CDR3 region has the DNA TGTGCCAGCAGCGCTCACAGGGATCCCCCTGGAAACACCATATATTTT.

The CDR3 spells CASSRSGTGNIQYF. The CDR3 bases are TGTGCCAGTAGTAGGAGTGGGACAGGGAACATTCAGTACTTC. This chain connects TRBV19 to TRBJ2-4, with 9 bases matching TRBD1. Germline CDR1 is LNHDA and CDR2 is SQIVND (reference sequence). J lost 7 bases, V lost 4 bases, and 5 bases had no gene match. The CDR3 runs to 14 residues. Looking up the rest from reference TRBV19 and TRBJ2-4 gives the full variable domain: DGGITQSPKYLFRKEGQNVTLSCEQNLNHDAMYWYRQDPGQGLRLIYYSQIVNDFQKGDIAEGYSVSREKKESFPLTVTSAQKNPTAFYLCASSRSGTGNIQYFGAGTRLSVL.

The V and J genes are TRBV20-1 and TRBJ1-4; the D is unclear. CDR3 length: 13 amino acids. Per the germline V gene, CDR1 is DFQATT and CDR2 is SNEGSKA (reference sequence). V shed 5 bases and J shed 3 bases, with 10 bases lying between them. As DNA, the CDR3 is TGCAGTGCTTACCAAGCGGCTAATGAAAAACTGTTTTTT. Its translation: CSAYQAANEKLFF.